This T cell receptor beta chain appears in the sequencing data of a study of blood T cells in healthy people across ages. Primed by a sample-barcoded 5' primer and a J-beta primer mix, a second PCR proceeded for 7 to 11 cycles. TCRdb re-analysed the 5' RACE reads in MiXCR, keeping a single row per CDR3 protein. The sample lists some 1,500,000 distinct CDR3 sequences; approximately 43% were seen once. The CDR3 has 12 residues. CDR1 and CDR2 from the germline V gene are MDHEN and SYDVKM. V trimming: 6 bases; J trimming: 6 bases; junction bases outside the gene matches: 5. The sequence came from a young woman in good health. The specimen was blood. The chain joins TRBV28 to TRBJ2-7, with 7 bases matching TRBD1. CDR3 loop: CASRQGYGEQYF. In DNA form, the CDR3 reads TGTGCCAGCAGACAGGGGTACGGCGAGCAGTACTTC.